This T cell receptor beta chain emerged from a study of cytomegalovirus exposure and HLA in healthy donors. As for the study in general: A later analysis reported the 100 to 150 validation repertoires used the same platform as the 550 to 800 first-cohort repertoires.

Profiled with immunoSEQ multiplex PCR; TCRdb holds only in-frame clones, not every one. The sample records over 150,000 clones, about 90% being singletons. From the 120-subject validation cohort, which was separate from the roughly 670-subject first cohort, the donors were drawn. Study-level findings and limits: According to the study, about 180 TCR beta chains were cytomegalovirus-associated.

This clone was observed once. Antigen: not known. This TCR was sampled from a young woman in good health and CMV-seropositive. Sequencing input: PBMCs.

The CDR3 region is CASSGRGTGVQETQYF. CDR3 coding DNA: TGTGCCAGCAGCGGGAGGGGGACAGGGGTCCAAGAGACCCAGTACTTC. V and J are TRBV9 and TRBJ2-5; TRBD1 aligns across 10 bases. Germline V gene sequence: CDR1 SGDLS, CDR2 YYNGEE. CDR3 size: 16 residues. The J segment lost 1 base and the V segment lost 3 bases, leaving 6 bases of the junction unmatched.